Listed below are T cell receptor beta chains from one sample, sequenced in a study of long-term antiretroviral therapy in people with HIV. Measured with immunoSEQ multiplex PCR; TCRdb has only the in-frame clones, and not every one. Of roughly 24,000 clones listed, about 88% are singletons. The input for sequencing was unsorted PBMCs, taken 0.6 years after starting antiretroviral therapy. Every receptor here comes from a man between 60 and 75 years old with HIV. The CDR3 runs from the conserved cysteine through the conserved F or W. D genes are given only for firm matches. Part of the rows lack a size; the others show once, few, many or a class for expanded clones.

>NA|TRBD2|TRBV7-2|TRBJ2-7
TGTGCCAGCAGCCCCCCCTTCTGGACTAGCGTCCCCGAGCAGTACTTC
CASSPPFWTSVPEQYF
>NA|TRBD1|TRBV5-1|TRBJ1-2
TGCGCCAGCAGCTTGGCTACAGGGGACTATGGCTACACCTTC
CASSLATGDYGYTF
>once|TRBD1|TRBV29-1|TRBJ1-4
TGCAGCGGTCAGACAGGGGGCGAAGAAAAACTGTTTTTT
CSGQTGGEEKLFF
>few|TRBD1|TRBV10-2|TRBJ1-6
TGCGCCAGCAGTGAGACCTCAACAGGGGAATGGTCACCCCTCCACTTT
CASSETSTGEWSPLHF
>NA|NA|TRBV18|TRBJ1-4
TGTGCCAGCTCACGCGGGGCTAATGAAAAACTGTTTTTT
CASSRGANEKLFF
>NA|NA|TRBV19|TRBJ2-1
TGTGCCAGTAGTTACGGAGACTACAATGAGCAGTTCTTC
CASSYGDYNEQFF
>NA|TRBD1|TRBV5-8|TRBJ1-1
TGTGCCAGCAGCTTGGACAGGGGGAGGACTGAAGCTTTCTTT
CASSLDRGRTEAFF
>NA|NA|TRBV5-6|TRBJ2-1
TGTGCCAGCAGCTTTGGGGGGGCCGCCTACAATGAGCAGTTCTTC
CASSFGGAAYNEQFF
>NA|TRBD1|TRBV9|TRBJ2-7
TGTGCCAGCAGCGTAGGGACAGGCCATGATGATGGGCAGTACTTC
CASSVGTGHDDGQYF
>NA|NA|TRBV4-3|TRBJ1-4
TGCGCCAGCAGCCAGGCCCAGGGAACTGATGAAAAACTGTTTTTT
CASSQAQGTDEKLFF
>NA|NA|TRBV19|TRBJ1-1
TGTGCCAGTAATCCAGAATGGAACACTGAAGCTTTCTTT
CASNPEWNTEAFF
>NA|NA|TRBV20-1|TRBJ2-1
TGCAGTGCTACCCATGGGTTATGGCAGTTCTTC
CSATHGLWQFF
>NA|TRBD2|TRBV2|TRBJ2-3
TGTGCCAGTGCTCTAGCGGGGGGGCGATCAGATACGCAGTATTTT
CASALAGGRSDTQYF
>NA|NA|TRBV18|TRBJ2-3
TGTGCCAGCTCGCCCAGCACAGATACGCAGTATTTT
CASSPSTDTQYF
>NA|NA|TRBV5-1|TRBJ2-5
TGCGCCAGCAGCTTGAGGGGAGGACAAGAGACCCAGTACTTC
CASSLRGGQETQYF
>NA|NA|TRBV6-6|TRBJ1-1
TGTGCCAGCAGTTACTCCGGGTTCATGACTGAAGCTTTCTTT
CASSYSGFMTEAFF
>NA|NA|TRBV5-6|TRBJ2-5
TGTGCCAGCAGCCCCGGGACGCCAGAGACCCAGTACTTC
CASSPGTPETQYF
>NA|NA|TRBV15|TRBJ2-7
TGTGCCACCAGCAGAGCACAGGGCGGCCCGTTCTTC
CATSRAQGGPFF
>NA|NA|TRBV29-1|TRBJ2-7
TGCAGCGGATTGGACAAGTATTCCTACGAGCAGTACTTC
CSGLDKYSYEQYF
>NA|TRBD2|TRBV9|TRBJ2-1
TGTGCCAGCAGCTCAAGGCGGGGGGACTACAATGAGCAGTTCTTC
CASSSRRGDYNEQFF
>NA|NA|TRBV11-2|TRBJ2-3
TGTGCCAGCAGCCGCCCAGGGTTAGATACGCAGTATTTT
CASSRPGLDTQYF
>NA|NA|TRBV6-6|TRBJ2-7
TGTGCCAGCAGCCCCCGGGACACCCTCTACGAGCAGTACTTC
CASSPRDTLYEQYF
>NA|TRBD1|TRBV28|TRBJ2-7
TGTGCCAGCAGTTTACCCGACAGGGGGCCTGCCTACGAGCAGTACTTC
CASSLPDRGPAYEQYF
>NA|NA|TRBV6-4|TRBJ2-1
TGTGCCAGCAGTGAATTTCCTAGCGCCTACAATGAGCAGTTCTTC
CASSEFPSAYNEQFF
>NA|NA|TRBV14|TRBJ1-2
TGTGCCAGCAGCCAACACATTTTCGGGACATTTAACTATGGCTACACCTTC
CASSQHIFGTFNYGYTF
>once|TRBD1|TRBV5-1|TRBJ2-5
TGCGCCAGCAGCTTGTGGCAGGGGGTGGCAGAGACCCAGTACTTC
CASSLWQGVAETQYF
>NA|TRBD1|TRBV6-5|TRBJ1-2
TGTGCCAGCAGTTTCGACGACAGGGCCCCCACCTTC
CASSFDDRAPTF
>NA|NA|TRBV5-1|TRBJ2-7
TGCGCCAGCAGCCCTGACTGGGTAGGCGGGGAGCAGTACTTC
CASSPDWVGGEQYF
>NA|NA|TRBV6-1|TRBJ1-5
TGTGCCAGCTCCGGTCGGGGTTTAATCAATCAGCCCCAGCATTTT
CASSGRGLINQPQHF
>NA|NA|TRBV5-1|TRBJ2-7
TGCGCCAGCAGCTTGGCCCCCCCCGGGACGGAAACCTACGAGCAGTACTTC
CASSLAPPGTETYEQYF
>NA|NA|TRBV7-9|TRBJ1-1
TGTGCCAGCAGCTTAGCGGGGGGCGCTGAAGCTTTCTTT
CASSLAGGAEAFF
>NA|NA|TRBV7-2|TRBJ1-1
TGTGCCAGCAGCTTAGTCAGGGGTCGCACTGAAGCTTTCTTT
CASSLVRGRTEAFF
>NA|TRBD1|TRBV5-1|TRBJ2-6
TGCGCCAGCAGCTGGCAGGGGGCGATTGGGGCCAACGTCCTGACTTTC
CASSWQGAIGANVLTF
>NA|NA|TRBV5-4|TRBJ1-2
TGTGCCAGCAGCGTGACAGTTTCCTATGGCTACACCTTC
CASSVTVSYGYTF
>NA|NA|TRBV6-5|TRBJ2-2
TGTGCCAGCAGTTACGCAGGTGGGAACACCGGGGAGCTGTTTTTT
CASSYAGGNTGELFF
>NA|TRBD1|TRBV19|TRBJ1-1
TGTGCCAGTAGTACACAGGGGTTCACTGAAGCTTTCTTT
CASSTQGFTEAFF
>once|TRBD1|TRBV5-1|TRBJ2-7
TGCGCCAGCAGCTTAGACAGGGGGGACTACGAGCAGTACTTC
CASSLDRGDYEQYF
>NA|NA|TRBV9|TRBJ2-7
TGTGCCAGCAGCCCATCCGGGACCACTACCCCCCACGAGCAGTACTTC
CASSPSGTTTPHEQYF